Following are 19 T cell receptor beta chains from one sample sequenced in a study of identical twins. TCRdb re-called the 5' RACE reads with MiXCR, one entry per CDR3 protein. The data hold about 690,000 distinct CDR3 sequences, with around 6% observed a single time. The sequenced sample was naive T cells sorted from blood. These receptor sequences come from a man aged 18 to 30 in good health.

This clonotype was picked up many times. This rearrangement joins TRBV6-5 to TRBJ2-3; 7 bases agree with TRBD1. Germline lookup yields CDR1 MNHEY and CDR2 SVGAGI. The CDR3 length is 14 residues. Unmatched junction bases numbered 3, after V lost 2 bases and J lost 4 bases. CDR3 nucleotides: TGTGCCAGCAGTTACGGAGACAGGGCAGATACGCAGTATTTT. Amino acids: CASSYGDRADTQYF.

This clonotype has a count of ten or more. The chain is built from TRBV20-1 and TRBJ2-5; TRBD1 matches 10 bases. Germline CDR1 reads DFQATT; CDR2 reads SNEGSKA (reference sequence). After removal of 5 bases from V and 0 bases from J, the junction contained 3 bases not matched to a gene. This CDR3 is built from 14 residues. The CDR3 DNA reads TGCAGTGCTCCGACAGGGGGCTACCAAGAGACCCAGTACTTC. Translation gives CSAPTGGYQETQYF.

The gene calls are TRBV28 and TRBJ1-5; TRBD1 matches at 10 bases. V was clipped by 5 bases and J by 0 bases; unmatched bases: 10. The CDR3 spans 18 residues. Germline CDR1 reads MDHEN; CDR2 reads SYDVKM. Here the CDR3 reads CASSTGQGGVYSNQPQHF. CDR3 bases: TGTGCCAGCAGTACCGGACAGGGGGGGGTTTATAGCAATCAGCCCCAGCATTTT.

This clonotype showed up many times. The chain links TRBV30 to TRBJ2-1; 8 nucleotides agree with TRBD1. The CDR3 spans 12 residues. The germline CDR1 and CDR2 sequences are GTSNPN and SVGIG (reference sequence). J gave up 7 bases and V 7 bases, and 6 bases lay outside the gene matches. In DNA form, the CDR3 reads TGTGCCTTGAACAGGGGGTGGAATGAGCAGTTCTTC. Translation: CALNRGWNEQFF. Full variable domain (rest looked up from reference TRBV30 and TRBJ2-1): SQTIHQWPATLVQPVGSPLSLECTVEGTSNPNLYWYRQAAGRGLQLLFYSVGIGQISSEVPQNLSASRPQDRQFILSSKKLLLSDSGFYLCALNRGWNEQFFGPGTRLTVL.

In its sample, this clonotype was seen many times. V usage is TRBV5-1 and J usage is TRBJ2-1; 10 positions agree with TRBD1. V trimming: 0 bases; J trimming: 4 bases; junction bases outside the gene matches: 1. Looked up from germline, CDR1 is SGHRS and CDR2 is YFSETQ. The CDR3 is made up of 15 amino acids. In nucleotides, the CDR3 is TGCGCCAGCAGCTTGGGGACAGGGGGATACAATGAGCAGTTCTTC. It is translated as CASSLGTGGYNEQFF.

This clonotype was counted a few times. The CDR3 loop is CATGAGTAGKETQYF. The CDR3 DNA follows: TGTGCCACCGGAGCCGGGACAGCGGGAAAAGAGACCCAGTACTTC. V gene TRBV24-1 combines with J gene TRBJ2-5; D is possibly TRBD1 or TRBD2 (7 bases each). CDR1 KGHDR and CDR2 SFDVKD come from the germline V gene. Trimming took off 9 bases at V and 3 bases at J, with 19 bases between the two ends. The CDR3 is made up of 15 amino acids.

This clonotype was observed a handful of times. The chain recombines TRBV19 with TRBJ2-7, with D possibly TRBD2 on 5 matching bases. The CDR3 is made up of 13 amino acids. CDR1 LNHDA and CDR2 SQIVND come from the germline V gene (reference sequence). V was pared by 8 bases and J by 7 bases, with 18 bases between. The CDR3 bases are TGTGCCAGTTCCGGACGGGTCGGGGATGAGCAGTACTTC. Translating it yields CASSGRVGDEQYF. Full variable domain (rest looked up from reference TRBV19 and TRBJ2-7): DGGITQSPKYLFRKEGQNVTLSCEQNLNHDAMYWYRQDPGQGLRLIYYSQIVNDFQKGDIAEGYSVSREKKESFPLTVTSAQKNPTAFYLCASSGRVGDEQYFGPGTRLTVT.

This clonotype was seen more than once but under ten times. The gene calls are TRBV30 and TRBJ2-3; 9 nucleotides line up with TRBD2. The CDR3 has 16 residues. In germline, CDR1 is GTSNPN, CDR2 SVGIG (reference sequence). V was pared by 0 bases and J by 2 bases, with 6 bases of the junction left unmatched. CDR3 in amino acids: CAWSVQAGGPTDTQYF. For the CDR3, the DNA is TGTGCCTGGAGTGTACAAGCGGGGGGCCCCACAGATACGCAGTATTTT.

This clonotype has just a few counts. This chain links TRBV18 with TRBJ1-5; 8 nucleotides line up with TRBD1. Per germline, CDR1 KGHSH and CDR2 LQKENI. V was pared by 2 bases and J by 1 base, with 13 bases of the junction left unmatched. CDR3 size: 19 residues. The CDR3 region has the DNA TGTGCCAGCTCACCAGGGGGGTCGCAGGGGGCCAGGAGCAATCAGCCCCAGCATTTT. It yields the protein CASSPGGSQGARSNQPQHF.

The sample holds many counts of this clonotype. The chain joins TRBV29-1 to TRBJ2-4; TRBD2 matches at 12 bases. The CDR3 totals 12 residues. V shed 7 bases and J 11 bases; nucleotides not matched to a gene: 6. From germline, CDR1 is SQVTM and CDR2 ANQGSEA. The CDR3 region is CSANRLAGVQYF. For the CDR3, the DNA is TGCAGCGCTAACCGACTAGCGGGAGTTCAGTACTTC.

At least ten counts were recorded for this clonotype. V and J are TRBV5-1 and TRBJ2-1; 8 bases fit TRBD2. Germline loops: CDR1 SGHRS, CDR2 YFSETQ. CDR3 size: 15 residues. V trimming: 3 bases; J trimming: 6 bases; junction bases outside the gene matches: 8. CDR3 region: CASSYGAGVSNEQFF. As DNA, the CDR3 is TGCGCCAGCAGCTATGGAGCGGGAGTTAGCAATGAGCAGTTCTTC.

This clonotype came up many times. The V gene is TRBV15, the J gene TRBJ2-3, with 10 bases identical to TRBD2. The CDR3 extends over 16 amino acids. J lost 5 bases, V lost 3 bases, and 8 bases had no gene match. CDR1 is LNHNV, CDR2 YYDKDF, per germline (reference sequence). The CDR3: CATSRSTSGYGDTQYF. CDR3 sequence (DNA): TGTGCCACCAGCAGGTCGACTAGCGGGTATGGAGATACGCAGTATTTT.

This clonotype came up many times. The V gene is TRBV4-1, the J gene TRBJ2-2, with a weak D call TRBD1 (6 bases). CDR1 and CDR2 (germline): MGHRA, YSYEKL. The CDR3 extends over 12 amino acids. Trimming cost V 3 bases and J 9 bases, with 8 bases left between them. The CDR3 bases are TGCGCCAGCAGCCACAGGGGTCGGGAGCTGTTTTTT. It translates to CASSHRGRELFF.

This clonotype showed up many times. J is TRBJ2-7 and V is TRBV21-1. TRBV21-1 is a listed pseudogene. This CDR3 contains 15 residues. CDR3 loop: CASSKARGKYDEQYF. Here the CDR3 DNA reads TGTGCCAGCAGCAAAGCGCGGGGAAAATATGACGAGCAGTACTTC.

This clonotype has ten or more counts. The chain recombines TRBV27 with TRBJ2-7, with D possibly TRBD2 on 5 matching bases. The germline gives CDR1 MNHEY, CDR2 SMNVEV (reference sequence). With 7 bases removed from V and 4 bases from J, the gap between germline ends came to 20 bases. This CDR3 has 15 residues. In DNA, the CDR3 is TGTGCCAGCACTCCCGACCCGGGGAGTCGGTACGAGCAGTACTTC. As protein: CASTPDPGSRYEQYF.

This clonotype was detected a few times. The gene calls are TRBV6-2 or TRBV6-3 and TRBJ2-5; 7 bases are a match to TRBD1. The V and J ends lost 6 bases and 2 bases, in that order; junction bases with no gene match: 15. This CDR3 contains 17 residues. Looked up from germline, CDR1 is MNHEY and CDR2 is SVGEGT. CDR3 nucleotide sequence: TGTGCCAGCAGCCCGGGACAGCTGAACTTCATACAAGAGACCCAGTACTTC. Translation gives CASSPGQLNFIQETQYF.

The chain employs TRBV11-1 and TRBJ2-1, with 7 bases lining up with TRBD1. The CDR3 totals 15 residues. J was trimmed by 7 bases and V by 5 bases; bases with no gene match: 11. Germline-derived CDR1 and CDR2 are SGHAT and FQDESV (reference sequence). CDR3 nucleotide sequence: TGTGCCAGCAGCACGGGACAGTCTAATAAGAATGAGCAGTTCTTC. This translates into CASSTGQSNKNEQFF.

This clonotype appeared a few times. DNA of the CDR3: TGTGCCACCAGCAGAGATTCCGCGTTGACAGGGTGGCTGAGCAATCAGCCCCAGCATTTT. It encodes CATSRDSALTGWLSNQPQHF. The chain links TRBV15 to TRBJ1-5; 7 nucleotides line up with TRBD1. Germline loops: CDR1 LNHNV, CDR2 YYDKDF (reference sequence). The CDR3 length is 20 residues. V trimming: 0 bases; J trimming: 1 base; junction bases outside the gene matches: 15.

The chain is built from TRBV11-1 and TRBJ2-3; D unclear. V was trimmed by 5 bases and J by 11 bases, leaving 14 bases between them. This CDR3 is built from 12 residues. Germline loops: CDR1 SGHAT, CDR2 FQDESV (reference sequence). For the CDR3, the DNA is TGTGCCAGCAGCGCGACCCAAGTCGGGCAGTATTTT. Its protein product is CASSATQVGQYF.